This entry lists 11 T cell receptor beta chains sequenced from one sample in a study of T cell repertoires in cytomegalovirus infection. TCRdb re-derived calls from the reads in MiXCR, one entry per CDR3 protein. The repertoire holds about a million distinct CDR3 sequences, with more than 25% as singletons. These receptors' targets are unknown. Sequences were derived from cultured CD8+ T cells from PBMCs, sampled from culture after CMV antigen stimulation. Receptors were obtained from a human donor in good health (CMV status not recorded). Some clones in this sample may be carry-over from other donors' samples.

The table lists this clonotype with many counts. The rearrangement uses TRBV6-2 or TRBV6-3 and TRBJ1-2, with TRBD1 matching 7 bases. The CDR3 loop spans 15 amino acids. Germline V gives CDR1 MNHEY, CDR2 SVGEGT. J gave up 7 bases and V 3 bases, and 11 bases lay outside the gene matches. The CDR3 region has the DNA TGTGCCAGCAGTTATTTCGTCCGGGACAGTCGTGGCTACACCTTC. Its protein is CASSYFVRDSRGYTF.

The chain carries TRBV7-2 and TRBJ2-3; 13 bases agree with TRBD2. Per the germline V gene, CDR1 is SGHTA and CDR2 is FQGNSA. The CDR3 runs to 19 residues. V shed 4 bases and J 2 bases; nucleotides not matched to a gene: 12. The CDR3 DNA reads TGTGCCAGCAGCTCCCACCTGACTAGCGGGGGGCCTTCCACAGATACGCAGTATTTT. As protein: CASSSHLTSGGPSTDTQYF.

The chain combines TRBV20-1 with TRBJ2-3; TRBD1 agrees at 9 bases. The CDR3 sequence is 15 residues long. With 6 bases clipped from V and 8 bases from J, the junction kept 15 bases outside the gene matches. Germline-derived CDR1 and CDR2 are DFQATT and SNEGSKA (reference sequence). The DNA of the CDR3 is TGCAGTGCCGCGCCGGGACAGGGTGCCTCATCTACGCAGTATTTT. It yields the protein CSAAPGQGASSTQYF.

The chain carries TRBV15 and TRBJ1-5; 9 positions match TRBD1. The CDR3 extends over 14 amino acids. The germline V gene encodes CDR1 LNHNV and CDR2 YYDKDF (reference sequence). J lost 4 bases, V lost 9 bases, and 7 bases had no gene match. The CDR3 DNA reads TGTGCCACAGGGGACAGGGTAAGAAATCAGCCCCAGCATTTT. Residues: CATGDRVRNQPQHF.

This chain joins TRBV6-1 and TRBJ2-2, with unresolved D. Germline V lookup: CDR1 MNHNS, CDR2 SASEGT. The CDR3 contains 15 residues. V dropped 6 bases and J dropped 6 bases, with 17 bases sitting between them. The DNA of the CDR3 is TGTGCCAGCAGGGCAGATAAGGTGGTTTCCGGGGAGCTGTTTTTT. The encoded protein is CASRADKVVSGELFF.

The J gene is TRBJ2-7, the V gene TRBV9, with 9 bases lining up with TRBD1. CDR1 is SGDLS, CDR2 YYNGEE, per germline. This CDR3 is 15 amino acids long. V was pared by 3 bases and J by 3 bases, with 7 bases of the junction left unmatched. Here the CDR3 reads CASSAITGGGYEQYV. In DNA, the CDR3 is TGTGCCAGCAGCGCCATTACAGGGGGCGGCTACGAGCAGTACGTC.

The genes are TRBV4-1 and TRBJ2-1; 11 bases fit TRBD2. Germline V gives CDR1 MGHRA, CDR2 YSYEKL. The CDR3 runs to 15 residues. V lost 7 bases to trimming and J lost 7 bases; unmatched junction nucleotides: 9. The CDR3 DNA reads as TGCGCCAGCAACCATTCTCCTAGCGGGGGGAATGAGCAGTTCTTC. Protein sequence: CASNHSPSGGNEQFF.

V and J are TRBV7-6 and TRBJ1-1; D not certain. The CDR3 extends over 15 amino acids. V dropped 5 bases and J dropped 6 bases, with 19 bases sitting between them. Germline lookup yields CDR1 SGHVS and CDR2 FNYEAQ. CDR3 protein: CASSLTPSRVPEAFF. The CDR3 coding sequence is TGTGCCAGCAGCCTCACCCCCTCTAGGGTCCCTGAAGCTTTCTTT.

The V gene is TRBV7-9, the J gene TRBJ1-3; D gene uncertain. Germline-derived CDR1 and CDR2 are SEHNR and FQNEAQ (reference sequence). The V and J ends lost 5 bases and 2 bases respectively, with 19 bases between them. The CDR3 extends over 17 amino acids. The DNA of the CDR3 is TGTGCCAGCAGCACGGAGCCCTTTTGGAATGCTGGAAACACCATATATTTT. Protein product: CASSTEPFWNAGNTIYF. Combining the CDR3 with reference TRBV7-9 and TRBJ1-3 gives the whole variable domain DTGVSQNPRHKITKRGQNVTFRCDPISEHNRLYWYRQTLGQGPEFLTYFQNEAQLEKSRLLSDRFSAERPKGSFSTLEIQRTEQGDSAMYLCASSTEPFWNAGNTIYFGEGSWLTVV.

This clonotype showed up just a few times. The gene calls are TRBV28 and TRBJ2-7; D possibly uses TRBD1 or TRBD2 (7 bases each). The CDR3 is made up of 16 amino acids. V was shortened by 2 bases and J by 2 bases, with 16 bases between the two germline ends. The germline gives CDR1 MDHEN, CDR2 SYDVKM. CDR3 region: CASSLRGGGTAYEQYV. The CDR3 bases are TGTGCCAGCAGTTTAAGGGGGGGGGGGACAGCCTACGAGCAGTACGTC.

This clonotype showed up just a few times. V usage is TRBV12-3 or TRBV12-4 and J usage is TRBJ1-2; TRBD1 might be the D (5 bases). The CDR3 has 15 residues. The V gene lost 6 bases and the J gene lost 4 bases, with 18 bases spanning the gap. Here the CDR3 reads CASSPSGWGTYGYTF. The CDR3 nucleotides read TGTGCCAGCAGCCCCAGCGGTTGGGGGACCTATGGCTACACCTTC.